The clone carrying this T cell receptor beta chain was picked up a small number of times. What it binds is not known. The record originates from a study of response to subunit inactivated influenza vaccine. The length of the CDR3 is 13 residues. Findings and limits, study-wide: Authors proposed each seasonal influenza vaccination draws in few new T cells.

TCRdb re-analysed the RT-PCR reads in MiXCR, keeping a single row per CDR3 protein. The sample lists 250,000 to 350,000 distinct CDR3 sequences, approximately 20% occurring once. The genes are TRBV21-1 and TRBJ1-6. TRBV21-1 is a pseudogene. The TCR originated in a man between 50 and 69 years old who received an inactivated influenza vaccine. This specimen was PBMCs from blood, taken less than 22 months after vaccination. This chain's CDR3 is CVTWQRYNSPLHF. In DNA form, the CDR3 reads TGTGTCACATGGCAACGGTATAATTCACCCCTCCACTTT.